The clone carrying this T cell receptor beta chain came up many times. The CDR3 runs to 16 residues. Germline CDR1 MGHRA, CDR2 YSYEKL. Trimming took 0 bases from V and 4 from J, leaving 15 bases between them. The source of the sample is a study of T cell responses to AZD1222 COVID-19 vaccine. Study at large: Second-dose timings of about 4 or about 12 weeks were pooled.

Method: immunoSEQ multiplex PCR; TCRdb's copy keeps in-frame clones and lacks some. The data contain approximately 98,000 clones, approximately 86% of them singletons. This chain links TRBV4-1 with TRBJ2-5; possible D gene TRBD2, 6 bases. This receptor was obtained from an adult in good health. The specimen was peripheral blood, collected on day 0 of AZD1222 vaccination. CDR3 sequence reads: CASSQDPAGGLETQYF. In DNA form, the CDR3 reads TGCGCCAGCAGCCAAGATCCAGCCGGGGGATTAGAGACCCAGTACTTC.